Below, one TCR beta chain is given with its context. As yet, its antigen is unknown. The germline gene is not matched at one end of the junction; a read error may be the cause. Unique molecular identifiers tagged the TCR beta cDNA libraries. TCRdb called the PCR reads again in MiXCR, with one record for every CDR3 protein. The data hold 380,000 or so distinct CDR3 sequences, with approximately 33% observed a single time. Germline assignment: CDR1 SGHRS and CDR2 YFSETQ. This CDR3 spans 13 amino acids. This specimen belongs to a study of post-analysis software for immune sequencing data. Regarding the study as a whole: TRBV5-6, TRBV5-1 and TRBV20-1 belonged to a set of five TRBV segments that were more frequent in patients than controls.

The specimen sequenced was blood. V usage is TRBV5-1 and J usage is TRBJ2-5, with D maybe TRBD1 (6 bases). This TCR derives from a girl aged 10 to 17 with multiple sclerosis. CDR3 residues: CASSASGAETQYF. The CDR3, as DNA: TGCGCTAGCAGCGCCTCAGGGGCAGAGACCCAGTACTTC.